The 26 T cell receptor beta chains below come from one sample, sequenced in a study of regulatory T cells in long-lasting Graves disease. Time point specified: newly diagnosed GD, antithyroid drugs for less than 3 months. Isolated PBMC RNA provided the starting material for the TCR library. Arm-PCR with iRepertoire HTBI primers amplified the CDR3 regions for these TCR beta libraries. From the multiplex PCR reads, TCRdb called clonotypes with MiXCR, one entry per CDR3 protein. The table lists hundreds of thousands of distinct CDR3 sequences, 16% of them singletons. These data were also reused for a study on T cells in Graves' hyperthyroidism and ophthalmopathy.

The sample consisted of peripheral blood mononuclear cells (PBMCs), taken at new diagnosis, from a patient treated with antithyroid drugs. The receptor source for this set is a man in his forties with Graves disease.

This clonotype was seen ten or more times. V is TRBV20-1 and J is TRBJ2-1, with 7 nucleotides matching TRBD2. J gave up 4 bases and V 3 bases, and 12 bases lay outside the gene matches. The CDR3 is made up of 16 amino acids. Per germline, CDR1 DFQATT and CDR2 SNEGSKA (reference sequence). The CDR3 nucleotides read TGCAGTGCTAGGGGGATTGGAGCGGGGATATACAATGAGCAGTTCTTC. Its translation is CSARGIGAGIYNEQFF.

This clonotype was counted only a few times. The chain carries TRBV28 and TRBJ2-1; D possibly corresponds to TRBD2 (6 bases). Trimming left V 2 bases short and J 10 bases short, with 18 bases between. Germline CDR1 and CDR2: MDHEN and SYDVKM. The CDR3 is 15 residues long. The CDR3 here is CASSLPGVRNYEQFF. CDR3 nucleotide sequence: TGTGCCAGCAGTTTACCGGGGGTTCGGAACTACGAGCAGTTCTTC.

This clonotype was detected a few times. This sequence joins TRBV28 and TRBJ2-1; TRBD1 might be the D (6 bases). V was pared by 5 bases and J by 3 bases, with 17 bases between. The germline CDR1 and CDR2 sequences are MDHEN and SYDVKM. The CDR3 runs 16 residues. The CDR3 coding sequence is TGTGCCAGCAGTGAAATTGGGGGCTCGGGCTACAATGAGCAGTTCTTC. Its translation: CASSEIGGSGYNEQFF.

A remark on this clonotype: A read error is the likely source, as a far larger clone sits one nucleotide away. The chain is built from TRBV12-3 or TRBV12-4 and TRBJ2-7; D is possibly TRBD1 (5 bases). The ends were cut back, 8 bases at V and 6 bases at J, with 17 bases in the middle. The CDR3 has 13 amino acids. The chain's CDR3 is CASAVQGYCEQYF. The CDR3 DNA is TGTGCCAGCGCGGTCCAGGGCTACTGCGAGCAGTACTTC.

Ten or more counts support this clonotype. Here the CDR3 reads CASSPIQGRWANVLTF. The CDR3 coding sequence is TGTGCCAGCTCACCAATACAGGGCCGATGGGCCAACGTCCTGACTTTC. The rearrangement links TRBV18 to TRBJ2-6; D is possibly TRBD1 (6 bases). The length of the CDR3 is 16 residues. Germline V lookup: CDR1 KGHSH, CDR2 LQKENI. Trimming pared 2 bases from V and 5 bases from J, leaving 13 bases between.

V gene TRBV3-1 combines with J gene TRBJ1-1; D is possibly TRBD1 (6 bases). V was pared by 6 bases and J by 2 bases, with 16 bases between. CDR3 length equals 15 residues. Germline CDR1 is LGHDT and CDR2 is YNNKEL (reference sequence). CDR3 region: CASSPHQDRNTEAFF. CDR3 nucleotides: TGTGCCAGCAGTCCACACCAGGACAGAAACACTGAAGCTTTCTTT. Based on the CDR3 plus reference TRBV3-1 and TRBJ1-1, the full variable domain is DTAVSQTPKYLVTQMGNDKSIKCEQNLGHDTMYWYKQDSKKFLKIMFSYNNKELIINETVPNRFSPKSPDKAHLNLHINSLELGDSAVYFCASSPHQDRNTEAFFGQGTRLTVV.

At least ten counts were recorded for this clonotype. The chain employs TRBV28 and TRBJ2-7; D is uncertain. Germline assignment: CDR1 MDHEN and CDR2 SYDVKM. Trimming took off 6 bases at V and 2 bases at J, with 8 bases between the two ends. The CDR3 spans 12 residues. CDR3 sequence reads: CASRFDPYEQYF. The CDR3, as DNA: TGTGCCAGCAGATTTGACCCCTACGAGCAGTACTTC. The full variable domain, completed using reference TRBV28 and TRBJ2-7, is DVKVTQSSRYLVKRTGEKVFLECVQDMDHENMFWYRQDPGLGLRLIYFSYDVKMKEKGDIPEGYSVSREKKERFSLILESASTNQTSMYLCASRFDPYEQYFGPGTRLTVT.

At least ten counts were recorded for this clonotype. The V and J genes are TRBV4-1 and TRBJ2-3; 9 nucleotides align to TRBD2. Losses at the gene ends were 6 bases for V and 4 bases for J; bases not matched to a gene: 8. CDR3 length: 15 amino acids. Germline lookup yields CDR1 MGHRA and CDR2 YSYEKL. The CDR3 sequence is CASRPSGVGSDTQYF. The CDR3 DNA is TGCGCCAGCAGGCCTAGCGGGGTAGGGTCAGATACGCAGTATTTT.

Note on this clonotype: A read error may be the cause here, since a much bigger clone is one base away. CDR3 DNA sequence: TGTACCAGCAGCTACGGGACCCGCGATGAAAAACTGTTTTTT. Its translation is CTSSYGTRDEKLFF. The gene calls are TRBV11-3 and TRBJ1-4; possibly TRBD1 for D (5 bases). The CDR3 contains 14 residues. CDR1 and CDR2 (germline): SGHNT, YENEEA.

Of note for this clonotype: The CDR3 ends on some other residue instead of the conserved phenylalanine or tryptophan, so this is likely a read error. The J gene is TRBJ2-7, the V gene TRBV7-2; D uncertain. This CDR3 has 15 residues. Germline CDR1 reads SGHTA; CDR2 reads FQGNSA. Trimming took off 8 bases at V and 3 bases at J, with 20 bases between the two ends. CDR3: CASGRMRVGNYEQYL. The CDR3 DNA is TGTGCCAGCGGAAGGATGCGTGTAGGGAACTACGAGCAGTACCTC.

This clonotype was picked up many times. This chain uses TRBV5-1 with TRBJ2-7; no clear D gene. The germline CDR1 and CDR2 sequences are SGHRS and YFSETQ. The ends were cut back, 2 bases at V and 7 bases at J, with 13 bases in the middle. The CDR3 is 13 amino acids. The CDR3 loop reads CASSFSDVREQYF. In DNA, the CDR3 is TGCGCCAGCAGCTTCTCGGACGTACGGGAGCAGTACTTC.

This clonotype was seen repeatedly, ten times or more. The chain joins TRBV3-1 to TRBJ2-2, with TRBD2 as a possible D gene (6 bases). There are 14 residues in the CDR3. From germline, CDR1 is LGHDT and CDR2 YNNKEL (reference sequence). The ends were cut back, 8 bases at V and 7 bases at J, with 17 bases in the middle. Here the CDR3 reads CASRRLERFGELFF. CDR3 DNA: TGTGCCAGCCGCCGACTAGAGAGATTCGGGGAGCTGTTTTTT.

Ten or more counts support this clonotype. The CDR3 DNA follows: TGTGCCAGCAGCTTATCTGGGGGCCGTTCGGTCACAGATACGCAGTATTTT. It is translated as CASSLSGGRSVTDTQYF. V is TRBV7-6 and J is TRBJ2-3, with D perhaps matching TRBD1 (6 bases). Germline CDR1 is SGHVS and CDR2 is FNYEAQ. V lost 2 bases, J lost 2 bases, and 17 bases lay in between. The CDR3 is 17 amino acids.

In this sample, this clonotype turned up many times. V and J are TRBV6-1 and TRBJ2-2, with TRBD2 matching 8 bases. The ends lost 5 bases at V and 5 bases at J; junction bases unmatched: 13. Per germline, CDR1 MNHNS and CDR2 SASEGT. This CDR3 is built from 17 residues. The CDR3 loop is CASSRPLGGGNTGELFF. DNA for the CDR3: TGTGCCAGCAGTCGCCCTTTGGGCGGGGGGAATACCGGGGAGCTGTTTTTT.

This clonotype was seen only a few times. This chain joins TRBV6-1 and TRBJ1-1; 7 bases are a match to TRBD1. V dropped 4 bases and J dropped 1; count of bases not matched to a gene: 12. The CDR3 totals 17 residues. Germline V gene lookup returns CDR1 MNHNS and CDR2 SASEGT. CDR3 region: CASSVGYEDRPNTEAFF. Written as DNA, the CDR3 is TGTGCCAGCAGTGTAGGGTATGAGGACAGGCCGAACACTGAAGCTTTCTTT.

This clonotype turned up a few times. V and J are TRBV28 and TRBJ2-1; possible D gene TRBD1, 5 bases. CDR1 is MDHEN and CDR2 is SYDVKM in the germline V gene. This CDR3 has 15 residues. V lost 3 bases to trimming and J lost 7 bases, with 16 bases between them. CDR3 sequence: CASSFVGRLINEQFF. DNA of the CDR3: TGTGCCAGCAGTTTCGTGGGGCGATTAATTAATGAGCAGTTCTTC.

This sequence joins TRBV7-9 and TRBJ1-2; no reliable D call. Deletions cut 1 base from V and 6 bases from J, with 12 bases between. The CDR3 sequence is 14 residues long. Germline CDR1 SEHNR, CDR2 FQNEAQ (reference sequence). CDR3 region: CASSLGTDLDGYTF. In DNA form, the CDR3 reads TGTGCCAGCAGCTTAGGGACGGATCTAGATGGCTACACCTTC.

This clonotype was recorded a few times. The genes are TRBV14 and TRBJ2-7; TRBD1 aligns across 7 bases. The germline V gene has CDR1 SGHDN and CDR2 FVKESK. V shed 3 bases, J shed 2 bases, and the junction held 10 bases outside the gene matches. The CDR3 spans 16 residues. The CDR3 bases are TGTGCCAGCAGCCAGCTTCCGGGACAGAGTACCTACGAGCAGTACTTC. Translation gives CASSQLPGQSTYEQYF.

This clonotype was seen only a few times. The gene calls are TRBV28 and TRBJ1-5; tentatively, D is TRBD1 (5 bases). Germline lookup yields CDR1 MDHEN and CDR2 SYDVKM. The CDR3 consists of 23 residues. Deletions cut 3 bases from V and 0 bases from J, with 33 bases between. The DNA of the CDR3 is TGTGCCAGCAGTTTTGCCATCTCTTCGGGATGGCCCATTGGGGGGTATAGCAATCAGCCCCAGCATTTT. This encodes CASSFAISSGWPIGGYSNQPQHF.

The sample holds many counts of this clonotype. The gene calls are TRBV10-3 and TRBJ1-5; D ambiguous. Germline CDR1 reads ENHRY; CDR2 reads SYGVKD. V was trimmed by 3 bases and J by 6 bases, leaving 9 bases between them. The CDR3 length is 13 residues. CDR3 region: CAISDYGSQPQHF. The CDR3 DNA reads TGTGCCATCAGTGATTACGGCAGTCAGCCCCAGCATTTT.

There are many counts of this clonotype. The chain links TRBV24-1 to TRBJ1-3; D gene uncertain. V lost 8 bases to trimming and J lost 1 base, with 8 bases between them. The CDR3 loop spans 13 amino acids. Germline V gives CDR1 KGHDR, CDR2 SFDVKD. As DNA, the CDR3 is TGTGCCACCACCGATGGATCTGGAAACACCATATATTTT. Translating gives CATTDGSGNTIYF.

The CDR3 sequence: CASSHLAGGDTQYF. CDR3 nucleotide sequence: TGTGCCAGCAGCCACCTAGCGGGGGGGGATACGCAGTATTTT. V gene TRBV3-1 combines with J gene TRBJ2-3, with TRBD2 identical over 12 bases. The CDR3 totals 14 residues. V shed 3 bases and J 6 bases; nucleotides not matched to a gene: 1. CDR1 and CDR2 from the germline V gene are LGHDT and YNNKEL (reference sequence).

This clonotype was seen repeatedly, ten times or more. This chain connects TRBV13 to TRBJ2-7; D call uncertain. The ends were cut back, 5 bases at V and 3 bases at J, with 14 bases in the middle. This CDR3 region has 14 residues. CDR1 and CDR2 (germline): PRHDT, FYEKMQ (reference sequence). CDR3 amino acids: CASSAIGHGYEQYF. The CDR3, as DNA: TGTGCCAGCAGCGCCATTGGGCACGGCTACGAGCAGTACTTC.

Points on this clonotype: A read error likely explains this, since a far larger clone differs by one base. The chain has TRBV6-2 or TRBV6-3 and TRBJ2-7; D not certain. CDR1 is MNHEY and CDR2 is SVGEGT in the germline V gene. The CDR3 length is 13 residues. CDR3: CVSSPGPSYEQYF. CDR3 in DNA: TGTGTCAGCAGCCCCGGGCCTTCCTACGAGCAGTACTTC.

With regard to this clonotype: A single base separates this from a much larger clone, so it may be a read error. The chain is built from TRBV2 and TRBJ2-7; D not resolved. The CDR3 has 11 residues. Germline assignment: CDR1 SNHLY and CDR2 FYNNEI. CDR3 coding DNA: TGTGTCAGCAGAATCTACGGCGAGCAGTACTTC. Amino acid sequence: CVSRIYGEQYF.

Many counts were recorded for this clonotype. The chain links TRBV11-2 to TRBJ2-1; D gene unclear. Germline values: CDR1 SGHAT, CDR2 FQNNGV. V was cut by 5 bases and J by 9 bases, with 14 bases left in between. CDR3 size: 13 residues. Here the CDR3 DNA reads TGTGCCAGCAGCCCCATGTCCGCGCGTGAGCAGTTCTTC. Translation gives CASSPMSAREQFF.